This TCR beta chain was recovered during a study of cytomegalovirus exposure and HLA in healthy donors. About the study: The study's early data release held some 85 million unique TCRs from HLA-typed donors. Broader study findings: A classifier reportedly called cytomegalovirus status with high sensitivity and specificity.

The PCR was carried out with 60 Vbeta primers and 13 Jbeta primers. Data came from immunoSEQ multiplex PCR; TCRdb stores just in-frame clones and leaves some out. The sample has fewer than 200,000 clones; roughly 75% are singletons. The CDR3 covers 15 residues. Germline CDR1 is SNHLY and CDR2 is FYNNEI. Trimming removed 4 bases from V and 3 bases from J, with 14 bases in between. These donors counted as nominally healthy when sampled, but unrecorded immune exposures were likely. A single count supports this clone. Its target is unknown. What was sequenced was PBMCs. This TCR derives from a man aged 40-49 years in good health and CMV-seronegative. The V gene is TRBV2, the J gene TRBJ2-3, with D hard to call. This CDR3 reads CASSVRRGLTDTQYF. CDR3 DNA sequence: TGTGCCAGCAGTGTGCGAAGAGGTTTGACAGATACGCAGTATTTT.